Each of the 9 T cell receptor beta chains below was sequenced from the same sample in a study of cytomegalovirus exposure and HLA in healthy donors. The PCR ran on 60 Vbeta and 13 Jbeta primers. Clones were read by immunoSEQ multiplex PCR, and TCRdb kept only the in-frame ones, dropping some. The sample holds tens of thousands of clones, over 75% seen once. Material: PBMCs. Every receptor here comes from a girl aged 2-15 years in good health and CMV-seropositive.

This clone has a single count. The chain joins TRBV28 to TRBJ2-3; D is uncertain. Germline assignment: CDR1 MDHEN and CDR2 SYDVKM. Trimming took off 6 bases at V and 0 bases at J, with 10 bases between the two ends. The CDR3 loop spans 14 amino acids. In DNA, the CDR3 is TGTGCCAGCAGGCCCGTGACTAGCACAGATACGCAGTATTTT. It is translated as CASRPVTSTDTQYF.

The rearrangement uses TRBV18 and TRBJ1-1; TRBD1 aligns across 8 bases. Germline V gene data show CDR1 as KGHSH and CDR2 as LQKENI. The J segment lost 0 bases and the V segment lost 3 bases, leaving 6 bases of the junction unmatched. The CDR3 runs 16 residues. CDR3 DNA sequence: TGTGCCAGCTCACCCTCCGGACAGGGAATGAACACTGAAGCTTTCTTT. Residues: CASSPSGQGMNTEAFF. Full variable domain (rest looked up from reference TRBV18 and TRBJ1-1): NAGVMQNPRHLVRRRGQEARLRCSPMKGHSHVYWYRQLPEEGLKFMVYLQKENIIDESGMPKERFSAEFPKEGPSILRIQQVVRGDSAAYFCASSPSGQGMNTEAFFGQGTRLTVV.

This clone has a handful of counts. The chain combines TRBV7-9 with TRBJ2-7, with 10 positions matching TRBD2. Germline CDR1 SEHNR, CDR2 FQNEAQ (reference sequence). Trimming took 5 bases from V and 5 from J; bases not matched to a gene: 9. The CDR3 is 15 amino acids. The DNA of the CDR3 is TGTGCCAGCAGCCGCTTAGCGGGAGGAAAGGACGAGCAGTACTTC. It yields the protein CASSRLAGGKDEQYF.

This rearrangement joins TRBV19 to TRBJ2-1, with TRBD2 matching over 8 bases. The junction had 5 bases not matched to a gene; V was cut back by 6 bases and J by 13 bases. This CDR3 region has 11 residues. Looked up from germline, CDR1 is LNHDA and CDR2 is SQIVND (reference sequence). In DNA, the CDR3 is TGTGCCAGTAGCGGGGGGGGCGCTCAGTTCTTC. Its protein is CASSGGGAQFF.

The chain uses TRBV29-1 and TRBJ1-2; TRBD1 might be the D (5 bases). V was shortened by 8 bases and J by 4 bases, with 11 bases between the two germline ends. This CDR3 spans 11 amino acids. Germline V gene lookup returns CDR1 SQVTM and CDR2 ANQGSEA. This CDR3 is CSLRDSYGYTF. CDR3 nucleotide sequence: TGCAGCCTCCGCGACAGCTATGGCTACACCTTC.

This clone was recorded once. The V gene is TRBV28, the J gene TRBJ2-1, with D uncertain. From germline, CDR1 is MDHEN and CDR2 SYDVKM. The CDR3 contains 12 residues. V was trimmed by 9 bases and J by 1 base, leaving 7 bases between them. CDR3 in DNA: TGTGCCAGTCGAGGTTCCTACAATGAGCAGTTCTTC. Residues: CASRGSYNEQFF.

The chain is built from TRBV6-1 and TRBJ1-5; D unresolved. The germline V gene encodes CDR1 MNHNS and CDR2 SASEGT. V lost 3 bases to trimming and J lost 6 bases, with 12 bases between them. The CDR3 is 14 amino acids. The CDR3 loop reads CASSELLLFQPQHF. The DNA for the CDR3 is TGTGCCAGCAGTGAGTTACTCCTTTTTCAGCCCCAGCATTTT.

This clone was counted only a few times. The chain combines TRBV10-2 with TRBJ2-5; TRBD1 matches at 12 bases. The CDR3 spans 13 residues. The J segment lost 4 bases and the V segment lost 10 bases, leaving 4 bases of the junction unmatched. CDR1 is WSHSY and CDR2 is SAAADI in the germline V gene. CDR3 residues: CATGDRGRETQYF. CDR3 sequence (DNA): TGCGCCACCGGGGACAGGGGGCGAGAGACCCAGTACTTC.

The chain links TRBV7-5 to TRBJ2-5; TRBD2, the table's D call, was not compared with the DNA. TRBV7-5 is a pseudogene segment. The CDR3 length is 15 residues. The CDR3 loop reads CARSPPREGGETQYF. In DNA form, the CDR3 reads TGTGCCAGAAGCCCCCCGCGGGAGGGGGGAGAGACCCAGTACTTC.